The 21 T cell receptor beta chains below all came from one sample that was sequenced in a study of control samples from healthy donors and cancer patients. Sequencing used immunoSEQ multiplex PCR; TCRdb keeps in-frame clones, though not all of them. Of roughly 130,000 clones listed, 80% to 95% are singletons. Sequenced: blood. The source is a man younger than 35 in good health.

V and J are TRBV19 and TRBJ2-7; the match to TRBD1 covers 7 bases. CDR1 is LNHDA and CDR2 is SQIVND in the germline V gene (reference sequence). The V gene end was trimmed by 6 bases and the J gene end by 2 bases; junction bases not matched to a gene: 4. The CDR3 sequence is 13 residues long. The CDR3 nucleotides read TGTGCCAGTAGGAGGGACAGCCCCTACGAGCAGTACTTC. Encoded protein: CASRRDSPYEQYF.

This chain joins TRBV28 and TRBJ2-3; D remains ambiguous. Germline values: CDR1 MDHEN, CDR2 SYDVKM. This CDR3 comprises 13 residues. Trimming took 5 bases from V and 4 from J, leaving 10 bases between them. CDR3 loop: CASSPGRADTQYF. The DNA of the CDR3 is TGTGCCAGCAGTCCCGGACGGGCAGATACGCAGTATTTT.

The chain joins TRBV24-1 to TRBJ2-1, with a weak D call TRBD1 (6 bases). Trimming removed 5 bases from V and 9 bases from J, with 19 bases in between. The germline V gene encodes CDR1 KGHDR and CDR2 SFDVKD. The CDR3 consists of 15 residues. CDR3 loop: CATSVTTGQRGEQFF. The CDR3 DNA sequence: TGTGCCACCAGTGTCACGACGGGACAAAGAGGTGAGCAGTTCTTC.

This rearrangement joins TRBV12-3 or TRBV12-4 to TRBJ2-3; no clear D. V lost 6 bases, J lost 6 bases, and 10 bases lay in between. The CDR3 runs 12 residues. In DNA, the CDR3 is TGTGCCAGCAGACCAAGAAGGGATACGCAGTATTTT. Its protein product is CASRPRRDTQYF.

The rearrangement uses TRBV18 and TRBJ1-1, with TRBD1 matching over 8 bases. Trimming removed 2 bases from V and 6 bases from J; junction bases left unmatched: 8. Germline CDR1 KGHSH, CDR2 LQKENI. The CDR3 sequence is 15 residues long. CDR3 sequence (DNA): TGTGCCAGCTCACCAAGGACAGGGTTAGGCGCTGAAGCTTTCTTT. The encoded protein is CASSPRTGLGAEAFF.

The CDR3 region has the DNA TGCGCCAGCAGCCAAGTTTCGGGGGAGTACGAGCAGTACTTC. It encodes CASSQVSGEYEQYF. The chain has TRBV4-1 and TRBJ2-7; TRBD2 might be the D (6 bases). The length of the CDR3 is 14 residues. Germline V gives CDR1 MGHRA, CDR2 YSYEKL. V was pared by 1 base and J by 4 bases, with 11 bases between.

As DNA, the CDR3 is TGCAGTGCTAGACCAGCGGCCCTAGAGTTCTTC. Translating gives CSARPAALEFF. This chain joins TRBV20-1 and TRBJ2-1; TRBD2 might be the D (5 bases). V gave up 2 bases and J gave up 14 bases, with 13 bases separating them. This CDR3 is built from 11 residues. CDR1 is DFQATT, CDR2 SNEGSKA, per germline (reference sequence).

The chain carries TRBV3-1 (or the pseudogene TRBV3-2) and TRBJ1-1; 8 nucleotides match TRBD1. Looked up from germline, CDR1 is LGHDT and CDR2 is YNNKEL (reference sequence). CDR3 length: 14 amino acids. J gave up 4 bases and V 4 bases, and 5 bases lay outside the gene matches. Here the CDR3 DNA reads TGTGCCAGCAGCCGGGCAGGGGGCGCCACTGAAGCTTTCTTT. Amino acids: CASSRAGGATEAFF.

V and J are TRBV15 and TRBJ2-3; 8 bases match TRBD2. V shed 5 bases and J 3 bases; nucleotides not matched to a gene: 10. This CDR3 is built from 16 residues. The germline gives CDR1 LNHNV, CDR2 YYDKDF (reference sequence). The CDR3 DNA follows: TGTGCCACCAGCGCCTACCGGGGGGGGCTAACAGATACGCAGTATTTT. This codes for CATSAYRGGLTDTQYF.

This chain joins TRBV28 and TRBJ1-4; 9 bases line up with TRBD1. The CDR3 loop spans 15 amino acids. The V segment lost 2 bases and the J segment 10 bases; nucleotides outside the gene matches: 8. Per germline, CDR1 MDHEN and CDR2 SYDVKM. The CDR3 sequence is CASSLRLSTGGKLFF. The CDR3 nucleotides are TGTGCCAGCAGTTTAAGGTTATCGACAGGGGGAAAACTGTTTTTT.

The J gene is TRBJ2-1, the V gene TRBV7-3; TRBD2 matches at 9 bases. Germline CDR1 SGHTA, CDR2 FQGTGA. After removal of 8 bases from V and 10 bases from J, the junction contained 3 bases not matched to a gene. The CDR3 has 11 residues. CDR3 in amino acids: CASGSGREQFF. Written as DNA, the CDR3 is TGTGCCAGCGGGAGCGGGAGGGAGCAGTTCTTC.

The chain recombines TRBV19 with TRBJ2-1, with 12 bases fitting TRBD2. CDR3 size: 17 residues. J lost 6 bases, V lost 5 bases, and 11 bases had no gene match. Germline loops: CDR1 LNHDA, CDR2 SQIVND (reference sequence). CDR3 protein: CASSPHRLAGGGNEQFF. The CDR3 coding sequence is TGTGCCAGTAGTCCCCACCGTCTAGCGGGAGGGGGCAATGAGCAGTTCTTC.

The J gene is TRBJ2-5, the V gene TRBV4-2, with 12 bases that match TRBD1. This CDR3 spans 16 amino acids. V shed 0 bases and J 5 bases; nucleotides not matched to a gene: 4. Germline CDR1 reads LGHNA; CDR2 reads YNFKEQ. The CDR3 DNA reads TGTGCCAGCAGCCAAGAGGGACAGGGGGCCTTTGAGACCCAGTACTTC. As protein: CASSQEGQGAFETQYF.

V usage is TRBV11-2 and J usage is TRBJ1-2; 10 bases agree with TRBD1. Per the germline V gene, CDR1 is SGHAT and CDR2 is FQNNGV. This CDR3 has 13 amino acids. V was clipped by 5 bases and J by 8 bases; unmatched bases: 5. CDR3 sequence: CASSRDRGVGYTF. The DNA of the CDR3 is TGTGCCAGCAGCCGGGACAGGGGTGTAGGCTACACCTTC.

The genes are TRBV3-1 (or the pseudogene TRBV3-2) and TRBJ2-5; D perhaps matches TRBD1 (5 bases). The V gene's germline CDR1 is LGHDT and CDR2 YNNKEL (reference sequence). The CDR3 runs to 16 residues. Trimming left V 0 bases short and J 5 bases short, with 16 bases between. CDR3 bases: TGTGCCAGCAGCCAAGATCCAGGGCTTTTGGTGGAGACCCAGTACTTC. Protein product: CASSQDPGLLVETQYF.

V and J are TRBV3-1 (or the pseudogene TRBV3-2) and TRBJ1-1; D gene unclear. The germline CDR1 and CDR2 sequences are LGHDT and YNNKEL (reference sequence). The length of the CDR3 is 13 residues. Trimming shortened V by 0 bases and J by 6 bases, and 8 bases separated the two germline ends. The DNA of the CDR3 is TGTGCCAGCAGCCAAGAGGGGAAGGCTGAAGCTTTCTTT. This sequence encodes CASSQEGKAEAFF.

The chain links TRBV29-1 to TRBJ2-5; maybe TRBD1 (5 bases). V was pared by 4 bases and J by 5 bases, with 14 bases between. Germline V gene sequence: CDR1 SQVTM, CDR2 ANQGSEA. The CDR3 extends over 13 amino acids. The CDR3 here is CSVAGRVRETQYF. CDR3 nucleotide sequence: TGCAGCGTTGCGGGCAGGGTGCGGGAGACCCAGTACTTC.

The chain links TRBV5-4 to TRBJ2-4; possible D gene TRBD1, 5 bases. The CDR3 loop spans 16 amino acids. Per germline, CDR1 SGHNT and CDR2 YYREEE (reference sequence). The germline V and J ends were trimmed by 4 bases and 5 bases, with 19 bases remaining between them. The CDR3 nucleotides are TGTGCCAGCAGCGCACTCCAGGGCGCGGACCAAAACATTCAGTACTTC. This sequence encodes CASSALQGADQNIQYF.

The chain employs TRBV7-9 and TRBJ2-2; 11 nucleotides align to TRBD1. This CDR3 has 15 residues. CDR1 SEHNR and CDR2 FQNEAQ come from the germline V gene (reference sequence). J was trimmed by 7 bases and V by 2 bases; bases with no gene match: 3. CDR3 amino acids: CASSLWTGGFGELFF. The CDR3 nucleotides are TGTGCCAGCAGCTTATGGACAGGGGGCTTCGGGGAGCTGTTTTTT.

This chain joins TRBV14 and TRBJ2-5, with a weak D call TRBD1 (6 bases). There are 15 residues in the CDR3. Trimming stripped 1 base from V and 4 bases from J, with 13 bases between. CDR1 is SGHDN and CDR2 is FVKESK in the germline V gene. The CDR3 sequence is CASSQVQGMGETQYF. CDR3 nucleotides: TGTGCCAGCAGCCAAGTGCAGGGGATGGGAGAGACCCAGTACTTC.

The chain recombines TRBV19 with TRBJ2-3; D uncertain. The CDR3 extends over 16 amino acids. Germline V gene sequence: CDR1 LNHDA, CDR2 SQIVND (reference sequence). V lost 3 bases and J 0 bases, leaving 13 bases between the germline ends. CDR3 region: CASSILAETSTDTQYF. The CDR3 bases are TGTGCCAGTAGTATTCTCGCAGAGACTAGCACAGATACGCAGTATTTT.